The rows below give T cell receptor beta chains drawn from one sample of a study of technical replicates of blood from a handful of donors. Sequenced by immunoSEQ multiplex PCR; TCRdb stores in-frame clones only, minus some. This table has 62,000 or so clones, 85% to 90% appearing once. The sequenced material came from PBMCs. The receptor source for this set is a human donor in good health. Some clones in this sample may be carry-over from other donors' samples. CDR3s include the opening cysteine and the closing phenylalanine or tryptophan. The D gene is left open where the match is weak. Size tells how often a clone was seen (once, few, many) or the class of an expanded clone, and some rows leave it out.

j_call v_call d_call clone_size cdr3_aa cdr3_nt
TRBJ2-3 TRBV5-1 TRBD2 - CASSWRAGATDTQYF TGCGCCAGCAGCTGGCGAGCGGGGGCCACAGATACGCAGTATTTT
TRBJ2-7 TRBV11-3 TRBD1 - CASSLYGTGFYEQYF TGTGCCAGCAGCTTATACGGGACAGGGTTCTACGAGCAGTACTTC
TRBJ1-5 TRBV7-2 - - CASSPSGTSNQPQHF TGTGCCAGCAGCCCCAGCGGGACTAGCAATCAGCCCCAGCATTTT
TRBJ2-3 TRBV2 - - CAASPLRSSSADTQYF TGTGCCGCCAGCCCCCTTCGTTCTAGCTCCGCAGATACGCAGTATTTT
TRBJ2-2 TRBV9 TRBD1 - CASSTRGTVGELFF TGTGCCAGCAGCACAAGAGGGACAGTCGGGGAGCTGTTTTTT
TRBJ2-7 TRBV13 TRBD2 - CASSKRGLGLEQYF TGTGCCAGCAGCAAGCGGGGTCTGGGGCTCGAGCAGTACTTC
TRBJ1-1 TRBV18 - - CASSPQRGNTEAFF TGTGCCAGCTCACCACAGCGGGGAAACACTGAAGCTTTCTTT
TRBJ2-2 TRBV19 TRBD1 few CATNRGANTGELFF TGTGCCACCAACAGGGGCGCGAACACCGGGGAGCTGTTTTTT
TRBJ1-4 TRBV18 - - CASSPREGRGPEKLFF TGTGCCAGCTCACCAAGGGAAGGCAGGGGCCCTGAAAAACTGTTTTTT
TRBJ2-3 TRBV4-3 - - CASSQSRSKTDTQYF TGCGCCAGCAGCCAATCCAGGTCGAAGACAGATACGCAGTATTTT
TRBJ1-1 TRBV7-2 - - CASSYREGTEAFF TGTGCCAGCAGTTATAGAGAGGGCACTGAAGCTTTCTTT
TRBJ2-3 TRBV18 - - CATSSAYTDTQYF TGTGCCACCTCCTCAGCGTACACAGATACGCAGTATTTT
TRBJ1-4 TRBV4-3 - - CASSPDPNRSANEKLFF TGCGCCAGCAGTCCCGATCCGAACAGGTCAGCTAATGAAAAACTGTTTTTT
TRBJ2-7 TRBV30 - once CAWSSSYEQYF TGTGCCTGGAGTTCTAGTTACGAGCAGTACTTC
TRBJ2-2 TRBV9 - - CASSPQVGLGIGELFF TGTGCCAGCAGCCCTCAGGTGGGGCTGGGAATCGGGGAGCTGTTTTTT
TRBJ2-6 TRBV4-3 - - CASSREQGSGANVLTF TGCGCCAGCAGCCGAGAGCAGGGTTCTGGGGCCAACGTCCTGACTTTC
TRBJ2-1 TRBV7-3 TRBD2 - CASSLRLAGGSPDEQFF TGTGCCAGCAGCTTAAGACTAGCGGGAGGGTCTCCCGATGAGCAGTTCTTC
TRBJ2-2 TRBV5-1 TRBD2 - CASSSSGNTGELFF TGCGCCAGCAGCTCTAGCGGAAACACCGGGGAGCTGTTTTTT
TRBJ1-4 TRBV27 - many CASATAGRNNEKLFF TGTGCCAGCGCTACAGCAGGCCGTAATAATGAAAAACTGTTTTTT
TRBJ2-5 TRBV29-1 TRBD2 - CSSTGTSGGSRETQYF TGCAGCTCAACCGGGACTAGCGGGGGATCACGAGAGACCCAGTACTTC
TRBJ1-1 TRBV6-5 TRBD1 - CASRPPDRGRTEAFF TGTGCCAGCAGACCTCCCGACAGGGGGCGAACTGAAGCTTTCTTT
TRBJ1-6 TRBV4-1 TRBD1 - CASSTPPGQVNSPLHF TGCGCCAGCAGCACCCCTCCGGGACAGGTCAATTCACCCCTCCACTTT
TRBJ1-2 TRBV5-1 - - CASSSPGQPHLGGYTF TGCGCCAGCAGCTCTCCCGGACAGCCCCACCTGGGAGGCTACACCTTC
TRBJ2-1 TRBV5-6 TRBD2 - CASSSGTYNEQFF TGTGCCAGCAGTAGCGGGACTTACAATGAGCAGTTCTTC
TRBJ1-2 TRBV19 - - CASTPDRTYGYTF TGTGCCAGTACCCCAGACAGAACCTATGGCTACACCTTC
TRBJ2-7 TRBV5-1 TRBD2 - CASSFDGGSGEQYF TGCGCCAGCAGCTTCGACGGGGGGTCTGGCGAGCAGTACTTC
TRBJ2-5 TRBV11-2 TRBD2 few CASSISGGAETQYF TGTGCCAGCAGCATTAGCGGGGGGGCGGAGACCCAGTACTTC
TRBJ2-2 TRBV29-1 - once CSVEDYNTGELFF TGCAGCGTTGAGGACTACAACACCGGGGAGCTGTTTTTT
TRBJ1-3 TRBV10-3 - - CAISETEGSGGNTIYF TGTGCCATCAGTGAGACGGAGGGTTCGGGTGGAAACACCATATATTTT
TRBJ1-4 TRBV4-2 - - CASSQGAGKAEKLFF TGTGCCAGCAGCCAAGGGGCAGGGAAAGCTGAAAAACTGTTTTTT
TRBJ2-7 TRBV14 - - CASSQDLGVVYEQYF TGTGCCAGCAGCCAAGACCTGGGAGTGGTCTACGAGCAGTACTTC
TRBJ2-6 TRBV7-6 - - CASSPRQAASSGANVLTF TGTGCCAGCAGCCCCCGACAGGCAGCCTCCTCAGGGGCCAACGTCCTGACTTTC
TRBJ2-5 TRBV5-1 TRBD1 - CASSPVGTGGEETQYF TGCGCCAGCAGTCCGGTAGGGACAGGGGGAGAAGAGACCCAGTACTTC
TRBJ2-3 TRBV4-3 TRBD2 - CASSQDGGSVHTQYF TGCGCCAGCAGCCAAGATGGCGGGAGTGTGCATACGCAGTATTTT
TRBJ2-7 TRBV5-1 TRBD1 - CASSLGTGIGSYEQYF TGCGCCAGCAGCTTGGGGACAGGAATCGGCTCCTACGAGCAGTACTTC
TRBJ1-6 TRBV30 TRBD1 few CAWEPGQYNSPLHF TGTGCCTGGGAGCCGGGACAGTATAATTCACCCCTCCACTTT
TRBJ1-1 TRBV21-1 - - CASSIQEGTEAFF TGTGCCAGCAGCATTCAGGAGGGTACTGAAGCTTTCTTT
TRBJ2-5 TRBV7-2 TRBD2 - CASSSTSGGARTQYF TGTGCCAGCAGCTCCACTAGCGGGGGGGCGAGGACCCAGTACTTC
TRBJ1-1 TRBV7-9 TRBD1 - CASSPWDSANTEAFF TGTGCCAGCAGCCCATGGGACAGCGCCAACACTGAAGCTTTCTTT
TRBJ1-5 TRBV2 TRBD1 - CASSRQTGQQPQHF TGTGCCAGCAGTCGCCAGACAGGGCAACAGCCCCAGCATTTT
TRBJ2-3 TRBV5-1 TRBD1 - CASSLVAGGTDTQYF TGCGCCAGCAGCTTGGTGGCAGGGGGTACAGATACGCAGTATTTT
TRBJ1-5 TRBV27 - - CASSPRSFSNQPQHF TGTGCCAGCAGTCCACGGAGTTTTAGCAATCAGCCCCAGCATTTT
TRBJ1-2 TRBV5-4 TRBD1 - CASSLEAGGNYGYTF TGTGCCAGCAGCTTGGAGGCAGGGGGCAACTATGGCTACACCTTC
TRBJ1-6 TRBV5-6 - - CASSWGVVTENSPLHF TGTGCCAGCAGCTGGGGGGTCGTGACGGAGAATTCACCCCTCCACTTT
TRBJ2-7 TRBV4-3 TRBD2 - CASSQGVGSGRAREQYF TGCGCCAGCAGCCAAGGGGTCGGAAGCGGGAGGGCCCGGGAGCAGTACTTC